This T cell receptor (beta chain) was profiled in a study of blood T cell repertoires in COVID-19. Study summary: Both acute and convalescent COVID-19 samples were obtained from the United States, Italy and Spain.

Methods used by the authors: Reference gene primer amplification gave estimated nucleated cell counts. Only in-frame clones appear in the TCRdb table, and some are missing; sequencing was by immunoSEQ multiplex PCR. Clone size and the V and J calls come from that table; the DNA yielded D and trimming. The sample has over 200,000 clones, over 75% seen once. Sequencing was carried out using peripheral blood. The clonotype originates from a man aged 80 or over with acute or convalescent COVID-19.

Here the CDR3 reads CASSSPGQDRGYTF. In DNA form, the CDR3 reads TGTGCCAGTAGCTCGCCGGGACAGGATCGTGGCTACACCTTC. This chain connects TRBV19 to TRBJ1-2, with 8 nucleotides matching TRBD1. V was pared by 6 bases and J by 7 bases, with 10 bases of the junction left unmatched. This CDR3 has 14 amino acids. The V gene's germline CDR1 is LNHDA and CDR2 SQIVND (reference sequence).